These 31 T cell receptor beta chains came from one sample sequenced in a study of blood T cell repertoires in COVID-19. Some clones are missing from TCRdb's copy, which holds only in-frame ones; the method was immunoSEQ multiplex PCR. The data contain about 340,000 clones, about 93% of them singletons. Sample: peripheral blood. The receptors come from a woman under 30 who had recovered from COVID-19.

This chain connects TRBV18 to TRBJ2-2, with a possible D match to TRBD1 (5 bases). V lost 3 bases and J 6 bases, leaving 8 bases between the germline ends. The CDR3 extends over 13 amino acids. Per germline, CDR1 KGHSH and CDR2 LQKENI. DNA of the CDR3: TGTGCCAGCTCACCCCAGGGTGCCGGGGAGCTGTTTTTT. As protein: CASSPQGAGELFF.

The rearrangement joins TRBV7-8 to TRBJ2-1, with D possibly matching TRBD2 (5 bases). This CDR3 is built from 14 residues. Germline V lookup: CDR1 SGHVS, CDR2 FQNEAQ. The germline V and J ends were trimmed by 1 base and 3 bases, with 7 bases remaining between them. CDR3 amino acids: CASSLGGDYNEQFF. The CDR3 coding sequence is TGTGCCAGCAGCTTAGGGGGAGACTACAATGAGCAGTTCTTC. The entire variable domain, with the rest obtained from reference TRBV7-8 and TRBJ2-1, is as follows: GAGVSQSPRYKVAKRGQDVALRCDPISGHVSLFWYQQALGQGPEFLTYFQNEAQLDKSGLPSDRFFAERPEGSVSTLKIQRTQQEDSAVYLCASSLGGDYNEQFFGPGTRLTVL.

Only one count was recorded for this clone. The chain combines TRBV19 with TRBJ1-1; no clear D. V dropped 0 bases and J dropped 1 base, with 18 bases sitting between them. The CDR3 consists of 18 residues. The germline V gene encodes CDR1 LNHDA and CDR2 SQIVND (reference sequence). The CDR3: CASSIDVLMRGANTEAFF. CDR3 sequence (DNA): TGTGCCAGTAGTATAGATGTATTAATGCGGGGAGCGAACACTGAAGCTTTCTTT.

The V call is TRBV10-3, the J call TRBJ1-3; 7 positions agree with TRBD1. With 6 bases clipped from V and 2 bases from J, the junction kept 7 bases outside the gene matches. The CDR3 totals 15 residues. Looked up from germline, CDR1 is ENHRY and CDR2 is SYGVKD. This CDR3 is CAISRQGLAGNTIYF. Here the CDR3 DNA reads TGTGCCATCAGCCGACAGGGTCTGGCTGGAAACACCATATATTTT.

This clone was detected only once. V is TRBV25-1 and J is TRBJ2-5; maybe TRBD2 (6 bases). From germline, CDR1 is MGHDK and CDR2 SYGVNS. This CDR3 is 17 amino acids long. V was pared by 4 bases and J by 9 bases, with 27 bases between. CDR3 sequence reads: CASSAQGRRGAHGAQYF. The DNA for the CDR3 is TGTGCCAGCAGTGCCCAGGGCCGGAGGGGAGCCCACGGGGCCCAGTACTTC.

The CDR3 bases are TGCGCCAGCAGCGTTGTCAGCGGGAGTAGGGAGACCCAGTACTTC. Translated: CASSVVSGSRETQYF. V gene TRBV5-1 combines with J gene TRBJ2-5; 8 positions agree with TRBD2. The length of the CDR3 is 15 residues. V lost 4 bases and J lost 5; bases outside the gene matches: 10. CDR1 is SGHRS and CDR2 is YFSETQ in the germline V gene.

V gene TRBV19 combines with J gene TRBJ1-2; perhaps TRBD1 as D (6 bases). V lost 5 bases and J 0 bases, leaving 16 bases between the germline ends. CDR1 and CDR2 from the germline V gene are LNHDA and SQIVND (reference sequence). This CDR3 contains 16 residues. The CDR3 loop is CASSPRTAQANYGYTF. The CDR3 DNA reads TGTGCCAGTAGTCCCAGGACAGCTCAAGCTAACTATGGCTACACCTTC.

V usage is TRBV15 and J usage is TRBJ1-6; 11 bases match TRBD1. Trimming cost V 2 bases and J 6 bases; bases outside gene matches: 9. Looked up from germline, CDR1 is LNHNV and CDR2 is YYDKDF (reference sequence). The CDR3 has 18 amino acids. The CDR3 sequence is CATSRWTGGPPPNSPLHF. CDR3 in DNA: TGTGCCACCAGCAGATGGACAGGGGGCCCCCCCCCTAATTCACCCCTCCACTTT.

The V and J genes are TRBV7-9 and TRBJ2-2; TRBD1 matches 7 bases. The CDR3 covers 15 residues. The germline V gene encodes CDR1 SEHNR and CDR2 FQNEAQ (reference sequence). The V gene end was trimmed by 7 bases and the J gene end by 1 base; junction bases not matched to a gene: 6. DNA of the CDR3: TGTGCCAGCATCCTCCGGGACAGGAACACCGGGGAGCTGTTTTTT. Its translation: CASILRDRNTGELFF. The complete variable domain, with remaining parts taken from reference TRBV7-9 and TRBJ2-2, reads DTGVSQNPRHKITKRGQNVTFRCDPISEHNRLYWYRQTLGQGPEFLTYFQNEAQLEKSRLLSDRFSAERPKGSFSTLEIQRTEQGDSAMYLCASILRDRNTGELFFGEGSRLTVL.

The chain has TRBV5-6 and TRBJ1-4, with 7 nucleotides matching TRBD1. Germline CDR1 SGHDT, CDR2 YYEEEE. The CDR3 covers 15 residues. Trimming removed 5 bases from V and 0 bases from J; junction bases left unmatched: 4. The CDR3 nucleotides read TGTGCCAGCAGACGGACAGGCGCAACTAATGAAAAACTGTTTTTT. It yields the protein CASRRTGATNEKLFF.

The rearrangement joins TRBV6-2 or TRBV6-3 to TRBJ1-2; D not certain. V was shortened by 6 bases and J by 0 bases, with 17 bases between the two germline ends. CDR1 and CDR2 from the germline V gene are MNHEY and SVGEGT. The CDR3 spans 16 residues. The chain's CDR3 is CASSPMYDLANYGYTF. Here the CDR3 DNA reads TGTGCCAGCAGCCCTATGTATGATTTAGCTAACTATGGCTACACCTTC.

The chain uses TRBV7-9 and TRBJ2-3; D call uncertain. Trimming cost V 5 bases and J 3 bases, with 15 bases left between them. This CDR3 is 15 amino acids long. Germline values: CDR1 SEHNR, CDR2 FQNEAQ (reference sequence). For the CDR3, the DNA is TGTGCCAGCAGCCCGACTTTTGGCAAGACAGATACGCAGTATTTT. It specifies CASSPTFGKTDTQYF.

J is TRBJ1-1 and V is TRBV27; 10 positions agree with TRBD1. The V gene's germline CDR1 is MNHEY and CDR2 SMNVEV (reference sequence). Trimming at V came to 6 bases and at J to 4 bases, leaving 11 bases not matched to a gene. CDR3 length: 16 amino acids. Written as DNA, the CDR3 is TGTGCCAGCAGAATCCCTGGGACAGGGGATCGCACTGAAGCTTTCTTT. Translated, it gives CASRIPGTGDRTEAFF.

The V gene is TRBV4-1, the J gene TRBJ1-1, with D possibly matching TRBD1 (5 bases). V was clipped by 0 bases and J by 0 bases, with 11 bases between them. Germline CDR1 is MGHRA and CDR2 is YSYEKL. The CDR3 has 16 residues. The CDR3 nucleotides are TGCGCCAGCAGCCAAGATCTTGGCAGGGTGAACACTGAAGCTTTCTTT. Translating it yields CASSQDLGRVNTEAFF.

The sample holds one count of this clone. This chain's CDR3 is CASSQTDRDDYGYTF. The DNA of the CDR3 is TGCGCCAGCAGCCAAACGGACAGGGACGATTATGGCTACACCTTC. The chain combines TRBV4-1 with TRBJ1-2; 8 bases agree with TRBD1. The CDR3 sequence is 15 residues long. Germline V gene data show CDR1 as MGHRA and CDR2 as YSYEKL. The ends lost 2 bases at V and 5 bases at J; junction bases unmatched: 7.

A single count supports this clone. V usage is TRBV24-1 and J usage is TRBJ2-3, with a weak D call TRBD2 (5 bases). Trimming pared 10 bases from V and 0 bases from J, leaving 13 bases between. Germline V gene data show CDR1 as KGHDR and CDR2 as SFDVKD. This CDR3 is built from 14 residues. CDR3 DNA sequence: TGTGCCACAGGAGCTCGGGGTAGCACAGATACGCAGTATTTT. Its protein is CATGARGSTDTQYF.

This clone was seen just once. V gene TRBV30 combines with J gene TRBJ2-7, with TRBD2 identical over 8 bases. This CDR3 is built from 15 residues. Germline V CDR1 and CDR2: GTSNPN, SVGIG (reference sequence). The CDR3 nucleotides are TGTGAAACAACAAGGCCGCTAGCGGGTACCTACGAGCAGTACGTC. It yields the protein CETTRPLAGTYEQYV.

V and J are TRBV30 and TRBJ1-5, with D possibly TRBD1 on 5 matching bases. From germline, CDR1 is GTSNPN and CDR2 SVGIG (reference sequence). The length of the CDR3 is 14 residues. V was pared by 4 bases and J by 6 bases, with 16 bases between. The CDR3 DNA follows: TGTGCCTGGATGGGACCCGGCGGGAGTCAGCCCCAGCATTTT. This sequence encodes CAWMGPGGSQPQHF.

This sequence joins TRBV4-3 and TRBJ2-3, with TRBD2 matching 9 bases. Germline V gene data show CDR1 as LGHNA and CDR2 as YSLEER. V was clipped by 4 bases and J by 5 bases; unmatched bases: 10. The CDR3 extends over 16 amino acids. The CDR3 reads CASSPQALAGRDTQYF. The CDR3 DNA reads TGCGCCAGCAGCCCCCAGGCACTAGCGGGTAGAGATACGCAGTATTTT.

J is TRBJ1-5 and V is TRBV2; the D gene is possibly TRBD1 (6 bases). Trimming pared 7 bases from V and 0 bases from J, leaving 13 bases between. Germline CDR1 reads SNHLY; CDR2 reads FYNNEI. The CDR3 is made up of 15 amino acids. CDR3: CASKDGTNSNQPQHF. In DNA form, the CDR3 reads TGTGCCAGCAAGGACGGGACAAATAGCAATCAGCCCCAGCATTTT.

The V gene is TRBV12-5, the J gene TRBJ2-3, with D possibly matching TRBD2 (6 bases). Germline V gene lookup returns CDR1 LGHNT and CDR2 FRNRAP. The CDR3 has 21 residues. V lost 6 bases, J lost 0 bases, and 31 bases lay in between. CDR3 in amino acids: CASGPFGALPAGRGSTDTQYF. For the CDR3, the DNA is TGTGCTAGTGGCCCCTTTGGCGCACTACCCGCGGGGCGGGGTAGCACAGATACGCAGTATTTT.

The gene calls are TRBV6-2 or TRBV6-3 and TRBJ2-3; 10 bases are shared with TRBD2. The CDR3 contains 14 residues. The V gene end was trimmed by 5 bases and the J gene end by 4 bases; junction bases not matched to a gene: 3. Looked up from germline, CDR1 is MNHEY and CDR2 is SVGEGT. In nucleotides, the CDR3 is TGTGCCAGCAGTCAGCGGGAGGGGTCAGATACGCAGTATTTT. Translating gives CASSQREGSDTQYF.

The chain recombines TRBV24-1 with TRBJ2-2; maybe TRBD1 (6 bases). V lost 4 bases to trimming and J lost 5 bases, with 19 bases between them. Germline loops: CDR1 KGHDR, CDR2 SFDVKD. The CDR3 has 17 residues. CDR3 region: CATSDTYRAQSTGELFF. The CDR3 DNA reads as TGTGCCACCAGTGACACGTACAGGGCCCAGTCGACCGGGGAGCTGTTTTTT.

The chain uses TRBV19 and TRBJ2-2, with 14 nucleotides matching TRBD2. J was trimmed by 8 bases and V by 10 bases; bases with no gene match: 12. There are 16 residues in the CDR3. The germline V gene encodes CDR1 LNHDA and CDR2 SQIVND (reference sequence). CDR3 DNA: TGTGCCACAAAGCCGGGACTAGCGGGAGTAACGGGGGAGCTGTTTTTT. This codes for CATKPGLAGVTGELFF. The whole variable domain, filled in from reference TRBV19 and TRBJ2-2, reads DGGITQSPKYLFRKEGQNVTLSCEQNLNHDAMYWYRQDPGQGLRLIYYSQIVNDFQKGDIAEGYSVSREKKESFPLTVTSAQKNPTAFYLCATKPGLAGVTGELFFGEGSRLTVL.

The chain joins TRBV5-1 to TRBJ1-1; 8 nucleotides align to TRBD1. CDR3 size: 15 residues. The germline V gene has CDR1 SGHRS and CDR2 YFSETQ. Trimming cost V 4 bases and J 4 bases; bases outside gene matches: 9. CDR3 sequence: CASSNGQGGVTEAFF. The CDR3 DNA reads TGCGCCAGCAGCAATGGACAGGGAGGGGTCACTGAAGCTTTCTTT.

The CDR3 loop reads CAISEANNEQFF. CDR3 bases: TGTGCCATCAGTGAGGCGAACAATGAGCAGTTCTTC. This chain connects TRBV10-3 to TRBJ2-1; D is unresolved. Between the trimmed V and J ends, which lost 2 bases and 5 bases, there was a span of 4 bases. Germline CDR1 and CDR2: ENHRY and SYGVKD. The CDR3 sequence is 12 residues long.

The V call is TRBV12-3 or TRBV12-4, the J call TRBJ1-5; D is unresolved. With 6 bases removed from V and 2 bases from J, the gap between germline ends came to 8 bases. This CDR3 has 13 residues. CDR3 nucleotides: TGTGCCAGCAGGCTCAGCGGCAATCAGCCCCAGCATTTT. Amino acid sequence: CASRLSGNQPQHF.

The chain links TRBV7-9 to TRBJ1-2, with 8 bases matching TRBD1. Germline-derived CDR1 and CDR2 are SEHNR and FQNEAQ (reference sequence). This CDR3 region has 17 residues. After removal of 5 bases from V and 4 bases from J, the junction contained 15 bases not matched to a gene. The CDR3 region is CASSRNSRQGYGYGYTF. CDR3 nucleotides: TGTGCCAGCAGCCGAAATAGCCGACAGGGGTATGGCTATGGCTACACCTTC.

The chain uses TRBV18 and TRBJ1-1; unclear D gene. V was cut by 0 bases and J by 0 bases, with 11 bases left in between. Germline CDR1 reads KGHSH; CDR2 reads LQKENI. The CDR3 is made up of 16 amino acids. Here the CDR3 DNA reads TGTGCCAGCTCACCACCAGTCCGCAGGATGAACACTGAAGCTTTCTTT. Translation: CASSPPVRRMNTEAFF. The full variable domain, rest sourced from reference TRBV18 and TRBJ1-1, is NAGVMQNPRHLVRRRGQEARLRCSPMKGHSHVYWYRQLPEEGLKFMVYLQKENIIDESGMPKERFSAEFPKEGPSILRIQQVVRGDSAAYFCASSPPVRRMNTEAFFGQGTRLTVV.

This chain uses TRBV5-4 with TRBJ2-1; TRBD2 matches 11 bases. Germline loops: CDR1 SGHNT, CDR2 YYREEE (reference sequence). There are 16 residues in the CDR3. V lost 3 bases and J lost 4; bases outside the gene matches: 6. CDR3 sequence reads: CASSSKLAGGYNEQFF. The CDR3 bases are TGTGCCAGCAGCTCCAAGCTAGCGGGAGGTTACAATGAGCAGTTCTTC.

The V gene is TRBV9, the J gene TRBJ2-1; 15 nucleotides agree with TRBD2. Losses at the gene ends were 6 bases for V and 7 bases for J; bases not matched to a gene: 20. In germline, CDR1 is SGDLS, CDR2 YYNGEE. The CDR3 is made up of 20 amino acids. CDR3 coding DNA: TGTGCCAGCAAAGGGTCTAGAGGACTAGCGGGAGGGCCCCGGCGGAATGAGCAGTTCTTC. This codes for CASKGSRGLAGGPRRNEQFF.